The 16 T cell receptor beta chains presented below share a single source sample, sequenced in a study of early T cells in non-severe SARS-CoV-2 infection. From the 5' RACE reads, TCRdb called clonotypes with MiXCR, one entry per CDR3 protein. This sample has roughly 100,000 distinct CDR3 sequences, with approximately 14% found just once. The specimen was whole blood. The receptors here all came from an adult who was a healthcare worker with PCR-confirmed SARS-CoV-2 infection or an uninfected control (not recorded which).

This clonotype came up many times. CDR3 in amino acids: CASSLVPGSGYNEQFF. The CDR3 DNA is TGTGCCAGCAGCTTAGTCCCGGGTAGTGGCTACAATGAGCAGTTCTTC. The chain carries TRBV7-2 and TRBJ2-1; D is unclear. This CDR3 region has 16 residues. Germline loops: CDR1 SGHTA, CDR2 FQGNSA. Trimming left V 1 base short and J 3 bases short, with 13 bases between.

In this sample, this clonotype turned up many times. Here the CDR3 DNA reads TGTGCCAGCAGCTTGACGGGACTAGCACGGGAGCTGTTTTTT. This codes for CASSLTGLARELFF. This chain links TRBV5-5 with TRBJ2-2, with 9 bases matching TRBD2. The V segment lost 1 base and the J segment 9 bases; nucleotides outside the gene matches: 4. In germline, CDR1 is SGHKS, CDR2 YYEKEE (reference sequence). The CDR3 consists of 14 residues.

J is TRBJ1-2 and V is TRBV5-1; no clear D gene. The CDR3 spans 15 residues. Trimming took off 1 base at V and 7 bases at J, with 17 bases between the two ends. Germline CDR1 and CDR2: SGHRS and YFSETQ. The CDR3 is CASSLMVRRSIGYTF. CDR3 DNA: TGCGCCAGCAGCTTGATGGTGCGGAGGAGCATTGGCTACACCTTC.

This clonotype has more than one count but fewer than ten. At one boundary the junction diverges from the germline segment, which might be a read error. The genes are TRBV7-2 and TRBJ1-1; D is unclear. Germline CDR1 SGHTA, CDR2 FQGNSA. CDR3 length: 13 residues. CDR3 sequence (DNA): TGTGCCAGCAGCCCCACGCCGCGGACTGAAGTTTTCTTT. Translation: CASSPTPRTEVFF.

This clonotype was detected only a few times. The rearrangement links TRBV28 to TRBJ2-5, with D unclear. V lost 3 bases to trimming and J lost 2 bases, with 4 bases between them. CDR1 MDHEN and CDR2 SYDVKM come from the germline V gene. This CDR3 region has 12 residues. The CDR3 loop reads CASSFRQETQYF. DNA of the CDR3: TGTGCCAGCAGTTTTAGGCAAGAGACCCAGTACTTC.

The rearrangement uses TRBV28 and TRBJ2-7; D remains unclear. This CDR3 is 11 amino acids long. V lost 6 bases to trimming and J lost 5 bases, with 8 bases between them. The germline V gene has CDR1 MDHEN and CDR2 SYDVKM. Here the CDR3 reads CASSLPHEQYF. In DNA, the CDR3 is TGTGCCAGCAGCCTACCCCACGAGCAGTACTTC.

This clonotype appeared many times. This chain links TRBV9 with TRBJ2-1; the match to TRBD2 covers 8 bases. CDR1 and CDR2 from the germline V gene are SGDLS and YYNGEE. CDR3 size: 16 residues. V dropped 7 bases and J dropped 4; count of bases not matched to a gene: 13. The CDR3 DNA reads TGTGCCAGCGGAGTCAGCGGGAGTCCCACTTACAATGAGCAGTTCTTC. Translating gives CASGVSGSPTYNEQFF.

This clonotype came up many times. This chain uses TRBV11-2 with TRBJ2-4, with TRBD1 matching 10 bases. V gave up 2 bases and J gave up 6 bases; unmatched junction bases: 7. The germline V gene has CDR1 SGHAT and CDR2 FQNNGV. CDR3 size: 16 residues. This chain's CDR3 is CASSLLGQGNRNIQYF. As DNA, the CDR3 is TGTGCCAGCAGCTTACTGGGACAGGGGAATAGAAACATTCAGTACTTC.

This sequence joins TRBV5-8 and TRBJ2-1; 12 nucleotides agree with TRBD2. The CDR3 length is 19 residues. V was pared by 3 bases and J by 5 bases, with 15 bases of the junction left unmatched. Germline V lookup: CDR1 SGHTS, CDR2 YDEGEE. CDR3 nucleotides: TGTGCCAGCAGCTGGGGCGGACTAGCGGGATCAGACCTCAACAATGAGCAGTTCTTC. This codes for CASSWGGLAGSDLNNEQFF. Together with reference TRBV5-8 and TRBJ2-1, the CDR3 gives the full variable domain: EAGVTQSPTHLIKTRGQQATLRCSPISGHTSVYWYQQALGLGLQFLLWYDEGEERNRGNFPPRFSGRQFPNYSSELNVNALELEDSALYLCASSWGGLAGSDLNNEQFFGPGTRLTVL.

The CDR3 coding sequence is TGTGCCAGCAGTGACTCTACAGGGAACACTGAAGCTTTCTTT. Translated: CASSDSTGNTEAFF. V and J are TRBV6-1 and TRBJ1-1; D possibly corresponds to TRBD1 (5 bases). CDR3 length: 14 residues. Deletions cut 3 bases from V and 1 base from J, with 9 bases between. Germline V gene data show CDR1 as MNHNS and CDR2 as SASEGT.

This clonotype was seen ten or more times. This rearrangement joins TRBV20-1 to TRBJ2-1, with D tentatively TRBD1 or TRBD2 (5 bases each). Trimming stripped 5 bases from V and 10 bases from J, with 24 bases between. The CDR3 runs 15 residues. Germline assignment: CDR1 DFQATT and CDR2 SNEGSKA (reference sequence). Here the CDR3 reads CSAPFQGLVQREQFF. The CDR3 DNA reads TGCAGTGCTCCCTTCCAGGGTCTTGTACAGCGGGAGCAGTTCTTC.

The rearrangement uses TRBV3-1 and TRBJ2-6; D is perhaps TRBD1 (5 bases). The CDR3 is 17 amino acids. CDR1 and CDR2 from the germline V gene are LGHDT and YNNKEL (reference sequence). V was cut by 1 base and J by 4 bases, with 14 bases left in between. CDR3 DNA: TGTGCCAGCAGCCAAGGGACACCCTGGGGAGGGGCCAACGTCCTGACTTTC. This sequence encodes CASSQGTPWGGANVLTF.

This clonotype has at least ten counts. The chain employs TRBV11-2 and TRBJ2-3; 10 bases match TRBD2. The CDR3 is 16 residues long. Unmatched junction bases numbered 14, after V lost 5 bases and J lost 9 bases. CDR1 is SGHAT, CDR2 FQNNGV, per germline. CDR3 sequence (DNA): TGTGCCAGCAGCCCTTGGACTAGCGGTCAGAGGGGAACGCAGTATTTT. Amino acids: CASSPWTSGQRGTQYF.

This clonotype was seen many times. This chain connects TRBV12-3 or TRBV12-4 to TRBJ1-2; TRBD1 matches at 7 bases. This CDR3 has 14 residues. The trim removed 5 bases at V and 8 bases at J, leaving 11 bases unmatched. CDR3 amino acids: CASSLGTDRGGYTF. DNA of the CDR3: TGTGCCAGCAGTCTCGGGACAGATCGAGGAGGCTACACCTTC.

The gene calls are TRBV20-1 and TRBJ2-3, with D maybe TRBD2 (6 bases). The CDR3 is 13 amino acids. V was shortened by 6 bases and J by 2 bases, with 12 bases between the two germline ends. CDR1 and CDR2 from the germline V gene are DFQATT and SNEGSKA (reference sequence). The CDR3 here is CSARDFTTDTQYF. CDR3 coding DNA: TGCAGTGCGCGGGACTTCACCACAGATACGCAGTATTTT.

This clonotype was seen a handful of times. This rearrangement joins TRBV27 to TRBJ2-1; 8 positions match TRBD2. The V gene end was trimmed by 6 bases and the J gene end by 9 bases; junction bases not matched to a gene: 4. CDR3 length equals 12 residues. Germline V gene sequence: CDR1 MNHEY, CDR2 SMNVEV (reference sequence). In DNA form, the CDR3 reads TGTGCCAGCAGGGGGACTAGGGTTGAGCAGTTCTTC. Its translation is CASRGTRVEQFF.